This entry features one TCR beta chain sequence. Its antigen is unknown. The protocol was immunoSEQ multiplex PCR, while the TCRdb copy is restricted to in-frame clones and leaves out a portion. The table has roughly 7,800 clones, over 60% seen once. Resections took place in Japan or China from about 2014 to 2018. This sample is part of a study of immune evolution from preneoplasia to lung adenocarcinoma. Study information: HLA loss of heterozygosity: roughly 6.6% AIS, about 14% MIA, 30% to 35% ADC, none AAH.

With 6 bases clipped from V and 4 bases from J, the junction kept 7 bases outside the gene matches. The CDR3 has 14 residues. CDR1 and CDR2 (germline): MRHNA, SNTAGT. Points from the study as a whole: KRAS-mutant nodules had the highest T cell clonality. Later-stage lesions seemingly showed higher T cell density and diversity than normal lung.

The sequenced material came from FFPE lung adenocarcinoma in situ tissue. The TCR sequence derives from a donor aged 70 or over with lung adenocarcinoma. Some clones in this sample may be carry-over from other donors' samples. The chain employs TRBV6-4 and TRBJ1-2; 8 nucleotides agree with TRBD1. In nucleotides, the CDR3 is TGTGCCAGCAGATACAGGGGGTTCGGCTATGGCTACACCTTC. It is translated as CASRYRGFGYGYTF.